The entry below describes one TCR beta chain. What this receptor recognizes is not known. Per-base quality was not reported, and no clone a single base away is much larger than it. This sample is drawn from a study of T cells in localized non-small cell lung cancer (dated by TCRdb to 2018 to 2021). Concerning the study at large: Comparing tumors with uninvolved tumor-adjacent lungs, the study looked at the T cell repertoires of roughly 250 patients with early-stage NSCLC. The cohort consisted of approximately 240 treatment-naive NSCLC patients whose localized lung tumors had been resected. Of the NSCLC patients, approximately 130 were male and approximately 110 were female, and the mean age was approximately 69 years.

Broad study findings and their caveats: The highest T cell clonality was observed in uninvolved tumor-adjacent lung, where clonality exceeded that of tumor, suggesting that antigenic responses were more focused in uninvolved tumor-adjacent lung. Of the top 100 tumor clones, a median of approximately 60 were detected in paired uninvolved adjacent lung; around 27 were also among that lung's top 100. Multi-region tumor sequencing was not performed, so intratumor heterogeneity could not be excluded. Longer overall survival was associated with higher blood T cell density, whereas shorter survival was associated with higher adjacent-lung clonality. Because of the exploratory design, TCR variables were selected using unadjusted p-values without false-discovery rate correction.

CDR3 length: 14 amino acids, cysteine to phenylalanine. Just the 42-base CDR3 DNA is kept, in frame starting at base 1. Trimming costs V 6 bases and J 4 bases, and their ends lie 15 bases apart. CDR1 and CDR2 (SGHVS, FNYEAQ) derive from the germline V gene. TCR beta CDR3 regions were sequenced from DNA using the immunoSEQ Assay. The authors' pipeline ran thus. T cell density was computed as TCR beta template counts normalized to usable DNA estimated by amplifying housekeeping genes. Using the preseqR package, richness was estimated by extrapolating to 120,000 templates for tissue samples and 400,000 templates for PBMC samples. Clonality was defined as one minus Pielou's evenness. Differential abundance testing on productive amino-acid clonotypes, with a minimum total count of 5 and an alpha of 0.1, was used to identify tissue-enriched TCRs. Repertoire overlap between compartments was quantified with the Jaccard Index and Morisita Overlap Index. GLIPH clustered TCR beta CDR3s with public tetramer-defined viral CDR3s; viral motifs required at least three viral sequences plus V-gene enrichment. TCRdb limited this immuneACCESS table to in-frame rearrangements with V and J called. A share of clones is missing; checked studies link under half to unresolved V genes, and the rest is unexplained. V and J calls and clone size are given by that table; D and trimming were obtained from the DNA. The sample profile shows roughly 25,000 clones; less than 95% of them were found once. The ten largest clones take up 0.85% to 1.4% of the sample.

At diagnosis, peripheral blood, uninvolved tumor-adjacent lung and tumor were collected and were preserved as a mix of fresh-frozen and FFPE material. Blood samples were analyzed as peripheral blood mononuclear cells for TCR repertoire profiling. The receptor's source is a woman aged 35 to 69 with stage I lung adenocarcinoma. Source: peripheral blood, taken before any cancer treatment. The sequence links TRBV7-6 to TRBJ1-1, with TRBD1 as a weak D call on 6 bases. The CDR3 protein is CASRARGGGTEAFF. The DNA sequence reads TGTGCCAGCAGGGCGCGGGGAGGGGGCACTGAAGCTTTCTTT.